The 14 T cell receptor beta chains below were found in one sample sequenced in a study of CD8 T cells in ankylosing spondylitis. The study, taken as a whole, reports: Seven to nine highly homologous variants formed a TCR beta motif that appeared characteristic of ankylosing spondylitis blood.

In TCRdb, the 5' RACE reads were re-called with MiXCR into one record per CDR3 protein. The data contain approximately 540,000 distinct CDR3 sequences, about an eighth of them singletons. Their antigen targets remain unknown. The sequenced sample consisted of blood, either unsorted or a sorted T cell fraction (not recorded which). The receptors here all came from a male donor with ankylosing spondylitis.

The chain links TRBV5-1 to TRBJ2-1, with TRBD2 as a possible D gene (6 bases). V was shortened by 0 bases and J by 4 bases, with 8 bases between the two germline ends. Germline values: CDR1 SGHRS, CDR2 YFSETQ. This CDR3 has 14 residues. CDR3 bases: TGCGCCAGCAGCTTGGAGGCGGGGTACAATGAGCAGTTCTTC. It specifies CASSLEAGYNEQFF. The variable domain in full, completed from reference TRBV5-1 and TRBJ2-1, reads KAGVTQTPRYLIKTRGQQVTLSCSPISGHRSVSWYQQTPGQGLQFLFEYFSETQRNKGNFPGRFSGRQFSNSRSEMNVSTLELGDSALYLCASSLEAGYNEQFFGPGTRLTVL.

This chain uses TRBV24-1 with TRBJ2-1; D possibly corresponds to TRBD2 (5 bases). The germline V gene has CDR1 KGHDR and CDR2 SFDVKD. The V end was cut by 2 bases, the J end by 0 bases, with 19 bases between. The CDR3 has 19 amino acids. Here the CDR3 reads CATSDSKGVSTSSYNEQFF. CDR3 DNA sequence: TGTGCCACCAGTGATTCGAAGGGAGTTTCGACCAGCTCCTACAATGAGCAGTTCTTC.

Many counts were recorded for this clonotype. CDR3 coding DNA: TGCGCCAGCAGCTTGGGGACTATGAATTGGCAGTTCTTC. This gives the protein CASSLGTMNWQFF. The chain joins TRBV5-1 to TRBJ2-1; a weak D match, TRBD2 (6 bases). The CDR3 contains 13 residues. The germline V gene has CDR1 SGHRS and CDR2 YFSETQ. V gave up 0 bases and J gave up 12 bases, with 13 bases separating them.

The chain employs TRBV11-1 and TRBJ2-7; 11 nucleotides agree with TRBD1. With 2 bases clipped from V and 0 bases from J, the junction kept 12 bases outside the gene matches. Germline V gene sequence: CDR1 SGHAT, CDR2 FQDESV (reference sequence). There are 19 residues in the CDR3. The CDR3 reads CASSLPGQGAMISSYEQYF. The CDR3 bases are TGTGCCAGCAGCTTACCCGGACAGGGGGCAATGATTAGCTCCTACGAGCAGTACTTC.

In its sample, this clonotype was seen a few times. This chain uses TRBV20-1 with TRBJ2-3, with unresolved D. The CDR3 contains 11 residues. Trimming pared 4 bases from V and 2 bases from J, leaving 4 bases between. Germline CDR1 reads DFQATT; CDR2 reads SNEGSKA (reference sequence). CDR3 in DNA: TGCAGTGCTATCCACACAGATACGCAGTATTTT. This sequence encodes CSAIHTDTQYF.

The chain employs TRBV7-2 and TRBJ1-2; 7 positions agree with TRBD1. V was clipped by 3 bases and J by 6 bases; unmatched bases: 7. Germline CDR1 and CDR2: SGHTA and FQGNSA. The CDR3 is 14 residues long. The CDR3 sequence: CASSLRDSPNGYTF. In DNA, the CDR3 is TGTGCCAGCAGCTTGCGGGACAGCCCTAATGGCTACACCTTC. Based on the CDR3 plus reference TRBV7-2 and TRBJ1-2, the full variable domain is GAGVSQSPSNKVTEKGKDVELRCDPISGHTALYWYRQSLGQGLEFLIYFQGNSAPDKSGLPSDRFSAERTGGSVSTLTIQRTQQEDSAVYLCASSLRDSPNGYTFGSGTRLTVV.

This clonotype showed up just a few times. This chain uses TRBV10-2 with TRBJ2-2; 8 nucleotides line up with TRBD1. Looked up from germline, CDR1 is WSHSY and CDR2 is SAAADI. Germline trimming cut 5 bases from V and 3 bases from J; bases unmatched to any gene: 8. The CDR3 totals 16 residues. As DNA, the CDR3 is TGCGCCAGCAGTCACCCAGGGGGCGCGGACACCGGGGAGCTGTTTTTT. Residues: CASSHPGGADTGELFF.

This clonotype turned up a few times. The chain employs TRBV20-1 and TRBJ2-5, with D perhaps TRBD1 or TRBD2 (7 bases each). Trimming shortened V by 3 bases and J by 5 bases, and 16 bases separated the two germline ends. The germline gives CDR1 DFQATT, CDR2 SNEGSKA (reference sequence). The CDR3 extends over 14 amino acids. The CDR3 coding sequence is TGCAGTGCTAGTTGGGCGCAGGGGGGGGAGACCCAGTACTTC. Translation: CSASWAQGGETQYF.

This clonotype was recorded a few times. The chain joins TRBV12-3 or TRBV12-4 to TRBJ2-7, with 9 bases aligning to TRBD2. The CDR3 consists of 15 residues. V shed 4 bases and J 0 bases; nucleotides not matched to a gene: 4. For the CDR3, the DNA is TGTGCCAGCAGTTGGGGTAGCGGGAGCTCCTACGAGCAGTACTTC. Its protein product is CASSWGSGSSYEQYF.

The chain has TRBV2 and TRBJ2-2; the D gene is possibly TRBD2 (6 bases). The V end was cut by 1 base, the J end by 2 bases, with 8 bases between. Germline V gives CDR1 SNHLY, CDR2 FYNNEI. The CDR3 totals 15 residues. The CDR3 loop is CASSEERVNTGELFF. DNA for the CDR3: TGTGCCAGCAGTGAAGAGCGGGTCAACACCGGGGAGCTGTTTTTT. Full variable domain (outside the CDR3, taken from reference TRBV2 and TRBJ2-2): EPEVTQTPSHQVTQMGQEVILRCVPISNHLYFYWYRQILGQKVEFLVSFYNNEISEKSEIFDDQFSVERPDGSNFTLKIRSTKLEDSAMYFCASSEERVNTGELFFGEGSRLTVL.

This clonotype was seen a few times. The chain recombines TRBV9 with TRBJ2-2; 9 nucleotides match TRBD1. CDR3 length: 16 residues. In germline, CDR1 is SGDLS, CDR2 YYNGEE. With 0 bases clipped from V and 5 bases from J, the junction kept 5 bases outside the gene matches. DNA of the CDR3: TGTGCCAGCAGCGTAGGGACAGGGGAGACTACCGGGGAGCTGTTTTTT. This gives the protein CASSVGTGETTGELFF.

This chain connects TRBV29-1 to TRBJ2-2, with 9 bases that match TRBD2. The CDR3 runs to 14 residues. V gave up 5 bases and J gave up 3 bases; unmatched junction bases: 4. Germline V gene sequence: CDR1 SQVTM, CDR2 ANQGSEA. The DNA for the CDR3 is TGCAGCGTTCCCAGCGGGAGGCACACCGGGGAGCTGTTTTTT. Translation: CSVPSGRHTGELFF.

This clonotype was observed many times. One end of the junction fails to match germline, which may point to a read error. The chain has TRBV7-2 and TRBJ1-2; TRBD1 might be the D (6 bases). The CDR3 has 15 amino acids. Germline V gene lookup returns CDR1 SGHTA and CDR2 FQGNSA. CDR3 nucleotide sequence: TGTGCCAGCAGTTTAGGGGGAGGCAGCGACTATGGCTACACCTTC. As protein: CASSLGGGSDYGYTF.

This clonotype came up a few times. Here the CDR3 reads CASSLKGIHEQYF. In DNA form, the CDR3 reads TGTGCCAGCAGCTTAAAGGGCATCCACGAGCAGTACTTC. The chain recombines TRBV5-6 with TRBJ2-7; D is unclear. The ends were cut back, 2 bases at V and 5 bases at J, with 11 bases in the middle. This CDR3 has 13 amino acids. Looked up from germline, CDR1 is SGHDT and CDR2 is YYEEEE.